The 15 T cell receptor beta chains in this list originate from one sample, sequenced in a study of T cell repertoires in cytomegalovirus infection. The antigens of these receptors remain unknown. Via MiXCR, TCRdb re-called the reads, giving one row per CDR3 protein. The sample lists 450,000 to 650,000 distinct CDR3 sequences, around 40% occurring once. The material was cultured PBMCs, obtained from culture after CMV antigen stimulation. The receptors were sampled from a human donor in good health (CMV status not recorded). Some clones in this sample may be carry-over from other donors' samples.

J is TRBJ2-1 and V is TRBV12-3 or TRBV12-4, with 8 nucleotides matching TRBD2. Trimming at V came to 5 bases and at J to 0 bases, leaving 6 bases not matched to a gene. This CDR3 region has 16 residues. CDR3 bases: TGTGCCAGCAGTGAATTAGCGGGAATCTCCTACAATGAGCAGTTCTTC. This encodes CASSELAGISYNEQFF.

This rearrangement joins TRBV12-3 or TRBV12-4 to TRBJ2-3; no clear D gene. V lost 6 bases, J lost 2 bases, and 12 bases lay in between. This CDR3 comprises 14 residues. The CDR3 bases are TGTGCCAGCAGCATAAGAACCCTCACAGATACGCAGTATTTT. Residues: CASSIRTLTDTQYF.

The J gene is TRBJ2-7, the V gene TRBV5-1; TRBD2 agrees at 7 bases. Germline-derived CDR1 and CDR2 are SGHRS and YFSETQ. V gave up 5 bases and J gave up 7 bases; unmatched junction bases: 3. The CDR3 spans 11 residues. CDR3 in amino acids: CASRREGEQYF. CDR3 nucleotides: TGCGCCAGCAGGAGGGAGGGTGAGCAGTACTTC.

This chain links TRBV7-8 with TRBJ1-6; D uncertain. The CDR3 runs to 14 residues. Germline CDR1 is SGHVS and CDR2 is FQNEAQ. V lost 7 bases to trimming and J lost 7 bases, with 14 bases between them. The CDR3 spells CASKVGQENSPLHF. CDR3 coding DNA: TGTGCCAGCAAGGTCGGCCAGGAGAATTCACCCCTCCACTTT.

This clonotype appeared many times. The chain uses TRBV7-2 and TRBJ2-7; possibly TRBD1 or TRBD2 for D (6 bases each). Germline V CDR1 and CDR2: SGHTA, FQGNSA. This CDR3 has 13 residues. V was trimmed by 5 bases and J by 11 bases, leaving 19 bases between them. CDR3 in amino acids: CASSPRGALNKYF. The CDR3 nucleotides read TGTGCCAGCAGCCCTAGGGGGGCCCTGAATAAGTACTTC.

The rearrangement links TRBV2 to TRBJ2-4; 8 nucleotides align to TRBD1. CDR1 and CDR2 (germline): SNHLY, FYNNEI. This CDR3 has 15 amino acids. Trimming took 5 bases from V and 6 from J; bases not matched to a gene: 9. DNA for the CDR3: TGTGCCAGCAGTCTCTCGACAGGGGTGGGAAACATTCAGTACTTC. Residues: CASSLSTGVGNIQYF.

This clonotype was observed a handful of times. J is TRBJ1-5 and V is TRBV7-2; tentative D call: TRBD1 (5 bases). The CDR3 extends over 16 amino acids. V lost 5 bases, J lost 1 base, and 15 bases lay in between. The germline CDR1 and CDR2 sequences are SGHTA and FQGNSA. CDR3 loop: CASSPQGRLSNQPQHF. The DNA of the CDR3 is TGTGCCAGCAGCCCCCAGGGACGGCTGAGCAATCAGCCCCAGCATTTT.

This sequence joins TRBV7-9 and TRBJ1-3; a weak D match, TRBD1 (6 bases). CDR1 and CDR2 from the germline V gene are SEHNR and FQNEAQ (reference sequence). Trimming took off 6 bases at V and 0 bases at J, with 9 bases between the two ends. This CDR3 contains 14 residues. Here the CDR3 reads CASRRDNSGNTIYF. The DNA for the CDR3 is TGTGCCAGCAGGCGGGACAACTCTGGAAACACCATATATTTT.

This chain connects TRBV5-4 to TRBJ2-6; the D gene could be TRBD1 or TRBD2 (5 bases each). V was trimmed by 4 bases and J by 0 bases, leaving 14 bases between them. The CDR3 has 17 residues. The germline V gene encodes CDR1 SGHNT and CDR2 YYREEE (reference sequence). The CDR3 loop is CASSRGVTNSGANVLTF. CDR3 sequence (DNA): TGTGCCAGCAGCAGAGGGGTTACAAACTCTGGGGCCAACGTCCTGACTTTC.

This clonotype has more than one count but fewer than ten. J is TRBJ1-1 and V is TRBV7-2, with a weak D call TRBD1 (5 bases). CDR3 length equals 14 residues. Germline assignment: CDR1 SGHTA and CDR2 FQGNSA. V lost 8 bases to trimming and J lost 1 base, with 14 bases between them. The CDR3 protein is CASLGGTANTEAFF. CDR3 DNA sequence: TGTGCCAGCCTGGGGGGGACGGCGAACACTGAAGCTTTCTTT.

The V gene is TRBV12-3 or TRBV12-4, the J gene TRBJ2-7, with TRBD2 identical over 7 bases. This CDR3 has 15 residues. V dropped 2 bases and J dropped 7; count of bases not matched to a gene: 11. Here the CDR3 reads CASSLTERGPVEQYF. The CDR3 DNA reads as TGTGCCAGCAGTTTAACTGAGCGGGGTCCTGTGGAGCAGTACTTC.

A few counts support this clonotype. The chain combines TRBV4-3 with TRBJ2-7; 10 nucleotides match TRBD2. Germline CDR1 and CDR2: LGHNA and YSLEER. CDR3 length: 15 residues. The trim removed 4 bases at V and 0 bases at J, leaving 3 bases unmatched. This chain's CDR3 is CASSPGTSVSYEQYF. As DNA, the CDR3 is TGCGCCAGCAGCCCCGGGACTAGCGTCTCCTACGAGCAGTACTTC.

V usage is TRBV6-6 and J usage is TRBJ1-1; D unresolved. The CDR3 contains 10 residues. V lost 10 bases and J 8 bases, leaving 11 bases between the germline ends. CDR1 is MNHNY, CDR2 SVGAGI, per germline (reference sequence). CDR3 nucleotide sequence: TGTGCCACGAGACACATGGAAGCTTTCTTT. Encoded protein: CATRHMEAFF.

This chain joins TRBV7-2 and TRBJ2-1; perhaps TRBD2 as D (6 bases). V lost 2 bases, J lost 7 bases, and 9 bases lay in between. The CDR3 loop spans 13 amino acids. Germline CDR1 SGHTA, CDR2 FQGNSA. The chain's CDR3 is CASSLFRENEQFF. CDR3 DNA: TGTGCCAGCAGCTTATTCCGGGAGAATGAGCAGTTCTTC.

This chain links TRBV18 with TRBJ2-3; D remains unclear. Germline assignment: CDR1 KGHSH and CDR2 LQKENI. This CDR3 comprises 13 residues. V was pared by 3 bases and J by 6 bases, with 10 bases between. CDR3 DNA: TGTGCCAGCTCACCCCAAAGCCGCGATACGCAGTATTTT. The encoded protein is CASSPQSRDTQYF.